This note documents a single T cell receptor beta chain sequence. Antigen unknown. PCR primers comprised 60 Vbeta and 13 Jbeta primers. The repertoire was sequenced with immunoSEQ multiplex PCR; TCRdb's copy has only in-frame clones and lacks some. This sample has about 140,000 clones, with 75% to 90% found just once. The sample comes from a study of cytomegalovirus exposure and HLA in healthy donors. General study findings and limits: What TCR beta sequences reportedly achieved was accurate prediction of HLA-A and HLA-B alleles in most subjects. The study carried out a later analysis of TCR beta sequences. It associated about 15,000 of them with specific HLA alleles at a false discovery rate of 0.05. In a later analysis, a missense DCLRE1C variant was linked to TCR beta V- and J-gene trimming.

This CDR3 has 13 residues. V was pared by 1 base and J by 5 bases, with 8 bases between. From germline, CDR1 is LGHNT and CDR2 FRNRAP. Sequencing was performed on PBMCs. This sequence was found in a female donor in good health and CMV-seronegative. The chain combines TRBV12-5 with TRBJ1-2, with D unresolved. CDR3 DNA sequence: TGTGCTAGTGGTTTGGGGGGAGGGTATGGCTACACCTTC. Its translation: CASGLGGGYGYTF.